This TCR beta chain was obtained from a study of blood T cell repertoires in COVID-19 (dated by TCRdb to the early 2020s). General notes on the study: Collaborator samples came from the United States, Italy and Spain and covered acute and convalescent phases of COVID-19. The repertoires were released in a freely available public database intended as a resource for research on the immune response to SARS-CoV-2. Deeply sampled blood TCRbeta repertoires from subjects exposed to, actively infected with, or recovered from COVID-19 were included in the dataset. Nearly every sample came with metadata listing a de-identified subject ID, COVID-19 status, age in years and sex. Where HLA class I and class II types were available, the types were taken from metadata supplied by the sample provider, not from assay-based typing. Samples came from the ongoing ImmuneRACE study (first 160 participants) plus 1,254 subjects from 6 global collaborators. The material from the prospective study consisted of cDNA or gDNA derived from T cells, B-cell-depleted T cells, or PBMCs.

The immunoSEQ Assay, a bias-controlled multiplex PCR, was used to amplify TCRbeta CDR3 regions from genomic DNA. As for the authors' bioinformatics: Nucleated cell counts per sample were estimated from amplification of reference gene primers within the assay. To quantify the absolute abundance of each unique TCRbeta CDR3 rearrangement, sequence reads were collapsed and filtered. Productive Simpson clonality was computed per sample as the square root of Simpson's diversity index over productive rearrangements. TCRdb carries this immuneACCESS record with in-frame sequences only. Its versions omit some clonotypes, under half of them owing to an unresolved V gene in the studies checked, with the rest unexplained. For V, J and clone size, that table is used; D and trimming come from the DNA. This sample has about 65,000 clones in its table, and roughly 82% of those were observed once. The leading ten clones occupy roughly two fifths of the sample.

This clone was recorded only once. Its antigen is currently not known. No much larger clone exists at a distance of one base, and base qualities are not known. Cut back by 4 bases and 5 bases, the V and J ends lie 11 bases apart. The germline V gene provides CDR1 SNHLY and CDR2 FYNNEI. Inclusive of the bounding cysteine and phenylalanine, the CDR3 is 13 residues long. Only the CDR3 portion is preserved as DNA: 39 bases, with reading frame beginning at the first base. Collaborating institutions collected whole blood in K2EDTA tubes following their own protocols. For TCRbeta analysis, collaborator samples were shipped as frozen whole blood, as isolated PBMCs, or as DNA extracted from either sample type. Beyond this particular receptor, the publication reports: How much clinical and demographic metadata was included differed by source and by participant, and the metadata was provided uncurated.

The chain couples TRBV2 to TRBJ2-5; perhaps TRBD1 is the D gene, with 5 bases matching. Input material: peripheral blood. The TCR originated in a human donor in a cohort sampled during active COVID-19. The CDR3 sequence is CASSVTARETQYF. The DNA sequence reads TGTGCCAGCAGTGTGACAGCCCGGGAGACCCAGTACTTC.